This is a list of T cell receptor beta chains from one sample in a study of T cell responses to AZD1222 COVID-19 vaccine. Clones were read by immunoSEQ multiplex PCR, and TCRdb kept only the in-frame ones, dropping some. The table has about 200,000 clones, around 93% seen once. The sequenced sample was peripheral blood, obtained on day 0 of MenACWY control vaccination. Receptors originate from an adult in good health. Both conserved end residues are part of each CDR3. The D gene is left open where the match is weak. The size of a clone is reported for some rows only, either as once, few or many, or as a class for expanded clones.

j_gene: TRBJ2-3
v_gene: TRBV4-1
d_gene: -
abundance: -
CDR3aa: CASSQGGVSTDTQYF
CDR3nt: TGCGCCAGCAGCCAAGGAGGGGTTAGCACAGATACGCAGTATTTT

j_gene: TRBJ1-2
v_gene: TRBV28
d_gene: -
abundance: -
CDR3aa: CASSPPDSYGYTF
CDR3nt: TGTGCCAGCAGTCCCCCGGACAGTTATGGCTACACCTTC

j_gene: TRBJ2-1
v_gene: TRBV3-1/TRBV3-2
d_gene: TRBD1
abundance: -
CDR3aa: CASTWTGGNEQFF
CDR3nt: TGTGCCAGCACCTGGACAGGGGGCAATGAGCAGTTCTTC

j_gene: TRBJ1-2
v_gene: TRBV7-9
d_gene: TRBD1
abundance: -
CDR3aa: CASSRPQGAGGYTF
CDR3nt: TGTGCCAGCAGCCGACCACAGGGGGCGGGTGGCTACACCTTC

j_gene: TRBJ2-1
v_gene: TRBV7-9
d_gene: -
abundance: -
CDR3aa: CASRPTRGPTYNEQFF
CDR3nt: TGTGCCAGCAGACCGACCCGGGGGCCAACATACAATGAGCAGTTCTTC

j_gene: TRBJ1-5
v_gene: TRBV29-1
d_gene: -
abundance: -
CDR3aa: CSVPGTSYSNQPQHF
CDR3nt: TGCAGCGTTCCCGGGACGAGTTATAGCAATCAGCCCCAGCATTTT

j_gene: TRBJ1-1
v_gene: TRBV6-6
d_gene: -
abundance: -
CDR3aa: CASSYGQMNTEAFF
CDR3nt: TGTGCCAGCAGTTACGGACAGATGAACACTGAAGCTTTCTTT

j_gene: TRBJ1-1
v_gene: TRBV12-3/TRBV12-4
d_gene: -
abundance: -
CDR3aa: CASSFSGQRAFF
CDR3nt: TGTGCCAGCAGTTTTTCCGGTCAGAGGGCTTTCTTT

j_gene: TRBJ1-2
v_gene: TRBV5-8
d_gene: TRBD1
abundance: -
CDR3aa: CASSSTGTANYGYTF
CDR3nt: TGTGCCAGCAGTTCAACCGGGACAGCTAACTATGGCTACACCTTC

j_gene: TRBJ2-1
v_gene: TRBV19
d_gene: -
abundance: -
CDR3aa: CASSIGGNEQFF
CDR3nt: TGTGCCAGTAGTATTGGAGGCAATGAGCAGTTCTTC

j_gene: TRBJ1-1
v_gene: TRBV7-9
d_gene: -
abundance: -
CDR3aa: CASSLSSGYTEAFF
CDR3nt: TGTGCCAGCAGCTTAAGCTCAGGGTACACTGAAGCTTTCTTT

j_gene: TRBJ1-2
v_gene: TRBV28
d_gene: -
abundance: -
CDR3aa: CASSPGQSYGYTF
CDR3nt: TGTGCCAGCAGTCCAGGACAGAGCTATGGCTACACCTTC

j_gene: TRBJ1-2
v_gene: TRBV28
d_gene: -
abundance: -
CDR3aa: CASSPDTRSRGYTF
CDR3nt: TGTGCCAGCAGCCCGGACACTCGGTCCAGGGGCTACACCTTC

j_gene: TRBJ2-3
v_gene: TRBV5-1
d_gene: TRBD2
abundance: -
CDR3aa: CASSHRLAGGTDTQYF
CDR3nt: TGCGCCAGCAGCCACAGACTAGCGGGGGGAACAGATACGCAGTATTTT

j_gene: TRBJ1-1
v_gene: TRBV5-5
d_gene: TRBD1
abundance: -
CDR3aa: CASRGGTANTEAFF
CDR3nt: TGTGCCAGCAGAGGCGGGACAGCCAACACTGAAGCTTTCTTT

j_gene: TRBJ1-4
v_gene: TRBV5-1
d_gene: TRBD1
abundance: -
CDR3aa: CASSDSGGVSEKLFF
CDR3nt: TGCGCCAGCAGCGACTCAGGGGGCGTTTCTGAAAAACTGTTTTTT

j_gene: TRBJ2-5
v_gene: TRBV6-5
d_gene: TRBD2
abundance: -
CDR3aa: CASRASGVAGGREYF
CDR3nt: TGTGCCAGCAGGGCCTCGGGAGTAGCGGGGGGGCGTGAGTACTTC

j_gene: TRBJ1-1
v_gene: TRBV29-1
d_gene: -
abundance: -
CDR3aa: CSVDTAGLPTEAFF
CDR3nt: TGCAGCGTTGACACCGCGGGTCTCCCCACTGAAGCTTTCTTT

j_gene: TRBJ1-1
v_gene: TRBV18
d_gene: TRBD1
abundance: -
CDR3aa: CASSPRQGANTEAFF
CDR3nt: TGTGCCAGCTCACCGAGACAGGGCGCGAACACTGAAGCTTTCTTT

j_gene: TRBJ1-1
v_gene: TRBV18
d_gene: TRBD1
abundance: few
CDR3aa: CASSPTGGTEAFF
CDR3nt: TGTGCCAGCTCCCCTACAGGGGGCACTGAAGCTTTCTTT

j_gene: TRBJ1-5
v_gene: TRBV29-1
d_gene: -
abundance: -
CDR3aa: CSVRAVANQPQHF
CDR3nt: TGCAGCGTTAGGGCGGTAGCAAATCAGCCCCAGCATTTT

j_gene: TRBJ2-1
v_gene: TRBV18
d_gene: TRBD2
abundance: -
CDR3aa: CASSPTSGGANEQFF
CDR3nt: TGTGCCAGCTCTCCGACTAGCGGGGGGGCCAATGAGCAGTTCTTC

j_gene: TRBJ2-1
v_gene: TRBV30
d_gene: -
abundance: -
CDR3aa: CAWSVRGAPGQKLPQFF
CDR3nt: TGTGCCTGGAGTGTCCGTGGGGCACCGGGACAAAAGCTACCACAGTTCTTC

j_gene: TRBJ2-7
v_gene: TRBV25-1
d_gene: -
abundance: -
CDR3aa: CASVSQGFWGEQYF
CDR3nt: TGTGCCAGCGTCTCTCAGGGGTTTTGGGGCGAGCAGTACTTC

j_gene: TRBJ1-4
v_gene: TRBV10-3
d_gene: -
abundance: -
CDR3aa: CATSESGHFLFF
CDR3nt: TGTGCCACCAGTGAAAGTGGGCATTTCTTGTTTTTT

j_gene: TRBJ1-1
v_gene: TRBV6-6
d_gene: TRBD1
abundance: -
CDR3aa: CASRTTGGRTEAFF
CDR3nt: TGTGCCAGCAGAACGACAGGGGGCCGAACTGAAGCTTTCTTT

j_gene: TRBJ2-2
v_gene: TRBV7-7
d_gene: -
abundance: -
CDR3aa: CASSLGRTVNTGELFF
CDR3nt: TGTGCTAGCAGCTTAGGGAGGACAGTTAACACCGGGGAGCTGTTTTTT

j_gene: TRBJ1-1
v_gene: TRBV6-5
d_gene: -
abundance: -
CDR3aa: CASGRQLNTEAFF
CDR3nt: TGTGCCAGCGGTCGACAGTTGAACACTGAAGCTTTCTTT

j_gene: TRBJ1-2
v_gene: TRBV29-1
d_gene: -
abundance: -
CDR3aa: CSVEEVGDYGYTF
CDR3nt: TGCAGCGTTGAAGAGGTGGGCGACTATGGCTACACCTTC